This passage covers 30 T cell receptor beta chains from one sample sequenced in a study of T-cell memory formation after mild COVID-19. One entry per CDR3 protein, called by TCRdb with MiXCR from the 5' RACE reads. The repertoire holds 180,000 or so distinct CDR3 sequences, 9.5% to 13% seen once, with less than 4% in the top ten. Sequencing was done on a sample of PBMCs or a T cell subset sorted from them (not recorded which). Source of these receptors: a man between 18 and 29 years old who had mild COVID-19 (a few samples of this study predate the infection). Cell type and time point are not known.

The table lists this clonotype with a few counts. The CDR3: CAMASSLSGANVLTF. As DNA, the CDR3 is TGTGCCATGGCTTCGAGTCTCTCTGGGGCCAACGTCCTGACTTTC. The chain couples TRBV10-3 to TRBJ2-6; D is unresolved. The V gene lost 9 bases and the J gene lost 0 bases, with 12 bases spanning the gap. CDR1 ENHRY and CDR2 SYGVKD come from the germline V gene. This CDR3 has 15 residues.

This chain joins TRBV7-2 and TRBJ1-6; no firm D call. The V end lost 4 bases, the J end lost 8 bases, and 9 bases lay between the germline ends. The CDR3 runs to 13 residues. Germline CDR1 reads SGHTA; CDR2 reads FQGNSA. CDR3 sequence reads: CASSSEGDSPLHF. As DNA, the CDR3 is TGTGCCAGCAGCTCCGAGGGAGATTCACCCCTCCACTTT.

This clonotype was counted only a few times. V and J are TRBV12-3 or TRBV12-4 and TRBJ2-2, with D hard to call. The CDR3 loop spans 12 amino acids. The V end was cut by 5 bases, the J end by 8 bases, with 9 bases between. As DNA, the CDR3 is TGTGCCAGCAGTCTTACTTTTGGGGAGCTGTTTTTT. It codes for CASSLTFGELFF.

This clonotype came up many times. The rearrangement uses TRBV5-1 and TRBJ2-1; D remains unclear. There are 16 residues in the CDR3. Trimming stripped 0 bases from V and 4 bases from J, with 14 bases between. The germline gives CDR1 SGHRS, CDR2 YFSETQ. CDR3 sequence: CASSLEGRVHYNEQFF. The CDR3 DNA reads TGCGCCAGCAGCTTGGAGGGAAGAGTGCATTACAATGAGCAGTTCTTC.

The V call is TRBV15, the J call TRBJ2-3, with D tentatively TRBD1 or TRBD2 (5 bases each). Trimming removed 3 bases from V and 8 bases from J, with 15 bases in between. Germline V CDR1 and CDR2: LNHNV, YYDKDF (reference sequence). CDR3 size: 14 residues. The CDR3 reads CATSSGDRRGTQYF. The CDR3 coding sequence is TGTGCCACCAGCAGTGGGGACCGTCGGGGTACGCAGTATTTT. Full variable domain (rest looked up from reference TRBV15 and TRBJ2-3): DAMVIQNPRYQVTQFGKPVTLSCSQTLNHNVMYWYQQKSSQAPKLLFHYYDKDFNNEADTPDNFQSRRPNTSFCFLDIRSPGLGDTAMYLCATSSGDRRGTQYFGPGTRLTVL.

This clonotype was detected a few times. The CDR3 nucleotides read TGTGCCAGCAGCCGGCGAGCCCTTTCGAACACCGGGGAGCTGTTTTTT. Protein: CASSRRALSNTGELFF. V is TRBV6-5 and J is TRBJ2-2; D not certain. V lost 6 bases to trimming and J lost 0 bases, with 14 bases between them. The CDR3 totals 16 residues. Germline CDR1 MNHEY, CDR2 SVGAGI.

This chain joins TRBV4-1 and TRBJ2-3; 8 bases agree with TRBD1. The CDR3 runs to 15 residues. Germline V gene lookup returns CDR1 MGHRA and CDR2 YSYEKL. V trimming: 3 bases; J trimming: 4 bases; junction bases outside the gene matches: 6. The CDR3 loop is CASSQTGVTADTQYF. CDR3 in DNA: TGCGCCAGCAGCCAGACAGGGGTGACGGCAGATACGCAGTATTTT.

This clonotype was detected ten times or more. This chain links TRBV6-5 with TRBJ1-5; TRBD1 is a possible D gene (6 bases). The CDR3 extends over 15 amino acids. CDR1 is MNHEY, CDR2 SVGAGI, per germline. Trimming took off 6 bases at V and 0 bases at J, with 12 bases between the two ends. CDR3 region: CASRRTGFSNQPQHF. The CDR3 DNA reads as TGTGCCAGCAGGCGAACAGGGTTTAGCAATCAGCCCCAGCATTTT.

This clonotype showed up many times. This rearrangement joins TRBV11-2 to TRBJ2-3; 8 nucleotides line up with TRBD2. J lost 2 bases, V lost 0 bases, and 7 bases had no gene match. The CDR3 covers 17 residues. Germline V lookup: CDR1 SGHAT, CDR2 FQNNGV. For the CDR3, the DNA is TGTGCCAGCAGCTTAGACCCTCTAGCGGGCCTCACAGATACGCAGTATTTT. Its translation is CASSLDPLAGLTDTQYF.

In its sample, this clonotype was seen many times. The chain carries TRBV7-2 and TRBJ2-5, with 11 nucleotides matching TRBD1. This CDR3 comprises 14 residues. The germline gives CDR1 SGHTA, CDR2 FQGNSA. The ends lost 5 bases at V and 2 bases at J; junction bases unmatched: 1. Here the CDR3 reads CASSRDRGQETQYF. The CDR3 DNA is TGTGCCAGCAGCCGGGACAGGGGGCAAGAGACCCAGTACTTC.

This clonotype has more than one count but fewer than ten. The V call is TRBV7-8, the J call TRBJ1-5, with 11 positions matching TRBD1. Unmatched junction bases numbered 3, after V lost 0 bases and J lost 5 bases. Germline lookup yields CDR1 SGHVS and CDR2 FQNEAQ. This CDR3 has 16 amino acids. The CDR3 DNA is TGTGCCAGCAGCTTAGCTTGGACAGGGGGCGATCAGCCCCAGCATTTT. This codes for CASSLAWTGGDQPQHF.

This clonotype appeared a few times. The chain combines TRBV7-3 with TRBJ2-3; 9 positions match TRBD1. The V segment lost 4 bases and the J segment 3 bases; nucleotides outside the gene matches: 8. There are 16 residues in the CDR3. Germline V gene sequence: CDR1 SGHTA, CDR2 FQGTGA. CDR3 loop: CASSYRPGQGTDTQYF. The CDR3 DNA is TGTGCCAGCAGCTACCGTCCGGGACAGGGAACAGATACGCAGTATTTT.

Turning to this clonotype: This may arise from a read error, as a much more abundant clone is one base away. The chain is built from TRBV7-2 and TRBJ2-1; a possible D gene is TRBD1 (6 bases). CDR3 size: 14 residues. Per the germline V gene, CDR1 is SGHTA and CDR2 is FQGNSA. The CDR3, as DNA: TGTGACAGCAGCCCGCGACAGGATTACAATGAGCAGTTCTTC. Protein product: CDSSPRQDYNEQFF.

This clonotype was seen only a few times. The chain has TRBV7-3 and TRBJ1-1; no clear D gene. CDR1 and CDR2 from the germline V gene are SGHTA and FQGTGA. The CDR3 has 13 amino acids. Trimming pared 5 bases from V and 3 bases from J, leaving 10 bases between. The CDR3 region is CASSRGAYTEAFF. CDR3 DNA: TGTGCCAGCAGCCGCGGAGCTTACACTGAAGCTTTCTTT.

This rearrangement joins TRBV20-1 to TRBJ1-1; no clear D gene. Germline V gives CDR1 DFQATT, CDR2 SNEGSKA (reference sequence). This CDR3 is 14 amino acids long. V lost 0 bases and J 1 base, leaving 9 bases between the germline ends. CDR3 sequence: CSARDGLKNTEAFF. The CDR3 nucleotides read TGCAGTGCTAGAGACGGGTTGAAGAACACTGAAGCTTTCTTT.

J is TRBJ1-1 and V is TRBV7-2, with unresolved D. Trimming pared 0 bases from V and 6 bases from J, leaving 11 bases between. Germline-derived CDR1 and CDR2 are SGHTA and FQGNSA. The CDR3 runs to 14 residues. CDR3 amino acids: CASSLARVVAEAFF. The DNA for the CDR3 is TGTGCCAGCAGCTTAGCTAGGGTGGTCGCTGAAGCTTTCTTT. Using reference TRBV7-2 and TRBJ1-1 for the parts outside the CDR3, the full variable domain is GAGVSQSPSNKVTEKGKDVELRCDPISGHTALYWYRQSLGQGLEFLIYFQGNSAPDKSGLPSDRFSAERTGGSVSTLTIQRTQQEDSAVYLCASSLARVVAEAFFGQGTRLTVV.

The rearrangement uses TRBV10-3 and TRBJ2-5; D gene uncertain. V gave up 0 bases and J gave up 1 base, with 6 bases separating them. CDR1 is ENHRY, CDR2 SYGVKD, per germline. The CDR3 spans 14 residues. The CDR3 bases are TGTGCCATCAGTGAGTCTTCTCGCCAAGAGACCCAGTACTTC. It yields the protein CAISESSRQETQYF.

This clonotype was seen a few times. The chain has TRBV7-9 and TRBJ1-5, with TRBD1 as a possible D gene (6 bases). V was shortened by 5 bases and J by 3 bases, with 14 bases between the two germline ends. This CDR3 spans 15 amino acids. The germline gives CDR1 SEHNR, CDR2 FQNEAQ (reference sequence). The CDR3 is CASSPPGTNNQPQHF. The DNA of the CDR3 is TGTGCCAGCAGCCCGCCCGGGACAAACAATCAGCCCCAGCATTTT.

This rearrangement joins TRBV2 to TRBJ1-1, with D possibly TRBD1 on 5 matching bases. The V and J ends lost 7 bases and 4 bases respectively, with 16 bases between them. Looked up from germline, CDR1 is SNHLY and CDR2 is FYNNEI. The CDR3 extends over 14 amino acids. CDR3 in amino acids: CASTARGPTTEAFF. The CDR3 DNA sequence: TGTGCCAGCACCGCGAGGGGCCCCACCACTGAAGCTTTCTTT.

The rearrangement links TRBV6-2 or TRBV6-3 to TRBJ2-7; 8 bases agree with TRBD1. CDR3 length: 15 residues. Germline values: CDR1 MNHEY, CDR2 SVGEGT. J was trimmed by 2 bases and V by 7 bases; bases with no gene match: 10. In DNA form, the CDR3 reads TGTGCCAGCACCCCGCGAGGACAGGGTCCCTACGAGCAGTACGTC. Protein: CASTPRGQGPYEQYV.

In this sample, this clonotype turned up a few times. V and J are TRBV5-5 and TRBJ2-1; D might be TRBD1 (5 bases). Germline V gives CDR1 SGHKS, CDR2 YYEKEE (reference sequence). This CDR3 has 15 amino acids. Trimming pared 2 bases from V and 2 bases from J, leaving 11 bases between. The CDR3 here is CASSFSGYPYNEQFF. In DNA, the CDR3 is TGTGCCAGCAGCTTTTCAGGGTATCCCTACAATGAGCAGTTCTTC. Full variable domain (outside the CDR3, taken from reference TRBV5-5 and TRBJ2-1): DAGVTQSPTHLIKTRGQQVTLRCSPISGHKSVSWYQQVLGQGPQFIFQYYEKEERGRGNFPDRFSARQFPNYSSELNVNALLLGDSALYLCASSFSGYPYNEQFFGPGTRLTVL.

This clonotype has a count of ten or more. This sequence joins TRBV5-1 and TRBJ2-5; TRBD1 or TRBD2 may be the D gene (5 bases each). Trimming removed 0 bases from V and 1 base from J, with 10 bases in between. From germline, CDR1 is SGHRS and CDR2 YFSETQ. CDR3 size: 15 residues. The CDR3: CASSLAYGTQETQYF. CDR3 DNA sequence: TGCGCCAGCAGCTTGGCCTATGGGACCCAAGAGACCCAGTACTTC.

CDR3: CASSLAQGSDTQYF. The CDR3 coding sequence is TGCGCCAGCAGCTTGGCGCAGGGGTCAGATACGCAGTATTTT. This chain uses TRBV5-1 with TRBJ2-3, with a tentative D call TRBD1 (6 bases). Trimming stripped 0 bases from V and 4 bases from J, with 9 bases between. The CDR3 runs to 14 residues. The V gene's germline CDR1 is SGHRS and CDR2 YFSETQ.

This clonotype was detected a few times. This chain links TRBV2 with TRBJ2-5; tentatively, D is TRBD1 (7 bases). The length of the CDR3 is 12 residues. Germline V lookup: CDR1 SNHLY, CDR2 FYNNEI. V lost 9 bases, J lost 5 bases, and 13 bases lay in between. CDR3 DNA: TGTGCCAGGGCGACAGGGAGGGAGACCCAGTACTTC. Translating it yields CARATGRETQYF.

V usage is TRBV6-4 and J usage is TRBJ2-1; D call uncertain. The germline gives CDR1 MRHNA, CDR2 SNTAGT. The CDR3 is 14 residues long. Trimming left V 4 bases short and J 1 base short, with 8 bases between. CDR3 protein: CASSAQVSYNEQFF. As DNA, the CDR3 is TGTGCCAGCAGTGCCCAGGTTTCCTACAATGAGCAGTTCTTC.

This clonotype was detected many times. This chain connects TRBV18 to TRBJ1-1, with D perhaps TRBD1 (6 bases). The CDR3 sequence is 14 residues long. V shed 2 bases and J shed 4 bases, with 11 bases lying between them. CDR1 KGHSH and CDR2 LQKENI come from the germline V gene. The chain's CDR3 is CASSPSGGLTEAFF. The CDR3 coding sequence is TGTGCCAGCTCACCAAGCGGGGGCCTCACTGAAGCTTTCTTT.

This clonotype appeared a few times. J is TRBJ2-1 and V is TRBV2; D call uncertain. V lost 5 bases to trimming and J lost 7 bases, with 6 bases between them. This CDR3 has 11 residues. The germline gives CDR1 SNHLY, CDR2 FYNNEI. The CDR3 spells CASSPENEQFF. The CDR3 DNA reads as TGTGCCAGCAGTCCTGAAAATGAGCAGTTCTTC.

The chain uses TRBV9 and TRBJ1-2; D possibly corresponds to TRBD1 (6 bases). Germline V gives CDR1 SGDLS, CDR2 YYNGEE. With 3 bases removed from V and 6 bases from J, the gap between germline ends came to 15 bases. The CDR3 sequence is 14 residues long. CDR3 loop: CASSGSTGFDGYTF. As DNA, the CDR3 is TGTGCCAGCAGCGGATCCACAGGGTTCGATGGCTACACCTTC.

Ten or more counts support this clonotype. This rearrangement joins TRBV4-2 to TRBJ1-2; D call uncertain. V shed 0 bases and J shed 6 bases, with 11 bases lying between them. Germline-derived CDR1 and CDR2 are LGHNA and YNFKEQ. CDR3 size: 14 residues. CDR3 nucleotides: TGTGCCAGCAGCCAAGATCCGGGGATTAATGGCTACACCTTC. It is translated as CASSQDPGINGYTF.

There are a few counts of this clonotype. The rearrangement joins TRBV7-2 to TRBJ2-1, with D possibly TRBD1 on 6 matching bases. CDR1 is SGHTA and CDR2 is FQGNSA in the germline V gene. The ends were cut back, 4 bases at V and 8 bases at J, with 12 bases in the middle. The CDR3 sequence is 13 residues long. In DNA form, the CDR3 reads TGTGCCAGCAGCTGGGGGCAGGGGTATGAGCAGTTCTTC. The encoded protein is CASSWGQGYEQFF.